Sequencing of this T cell receptor beta chain was carried out in a study of T cell responses to AZD1222 COVID-19 vaccine. For the study at large: Analyses pooled second doses at about 4 or about 12 weeks. Study outcomes and limitations: There were mostly white British donors and more females than males, and clonal diversity was possibly underestimated. Spike-specific TCR breadth and depth grew following two AZD1222 doses.

Trimming shortened V by 4 bases and J by 0 bases, and 12 bases separated the two germline ends. Looked up from germline, CDR1 is LGHDT and CDR2 is YNNKEL (reference sequence). This CDR3 contains 15 residues. A word on this clone: The antigen is unknown.

TCRdb's copy holds only in-frame clones and misses some; the assay was immunoSEQ multiplex PCR. The profile shows roughly 93,000 clones, around 89% of them singletons. This clonotype was sampled from an adult in good health. This chain joins TRBV3-1 (or the pseudogene TRBV3-2) and TRBJ1-1, with D possibly being TRBD1 (5 bases). Material: peripheral blood, obtained on day 0 of AZD1222 vaccination. The CDR3 sequence is CASSPLTDMNTEAFF. Written as DNA, the CDR3 is TGTGCCAGCAGCCCTCTGACGGACATGAACACTGAAGCTTTCTTT.